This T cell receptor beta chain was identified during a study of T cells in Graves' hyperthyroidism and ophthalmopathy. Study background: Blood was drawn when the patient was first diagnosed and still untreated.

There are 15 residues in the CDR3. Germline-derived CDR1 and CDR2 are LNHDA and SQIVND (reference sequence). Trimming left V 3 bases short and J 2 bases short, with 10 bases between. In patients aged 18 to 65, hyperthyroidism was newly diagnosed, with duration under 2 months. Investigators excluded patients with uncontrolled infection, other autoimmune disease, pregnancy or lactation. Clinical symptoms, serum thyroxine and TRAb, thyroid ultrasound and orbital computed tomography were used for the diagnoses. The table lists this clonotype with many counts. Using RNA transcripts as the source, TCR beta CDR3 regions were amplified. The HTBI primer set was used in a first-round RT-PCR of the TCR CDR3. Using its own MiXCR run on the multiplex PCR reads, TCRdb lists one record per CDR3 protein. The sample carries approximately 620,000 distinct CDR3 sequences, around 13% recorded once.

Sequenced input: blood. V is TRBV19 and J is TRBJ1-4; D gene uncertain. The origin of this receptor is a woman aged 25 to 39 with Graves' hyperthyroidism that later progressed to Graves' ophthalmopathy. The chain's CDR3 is CASSIGGSTNEKLFF. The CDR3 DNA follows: TGTGCCAGTAGTATCGGAGGATCCACTAATGAAAAACTGTTTTTT.